The 12 T cell receptor beta chains below were found in one sample sequenced in a study of blood T cell repertoires in COVID-19. Sequencing used immunoSEQ multiplex PCR; TCRdb keeps in-frame clones, though not all of them. The sample holds around 250,000 clones; approximately 88% are singletons and the top ten take about a tenth. Source material: peripheral blood. The receptor set was obtained from an older woman with COVID-19, enrolled during active disease.

The chain has TRBV5-1 and TRBJ2-5; TRBD2 might be the D (5 bases). The germline gives CDR1 SGHRS, CDR2 YFSETQ. The length of the CDR3 is 15 residues. Trimming cost V 4 bases and J 2 bases, with 15 bases left between them. The CDR3 region is CASSRGIIQQETQYF. CDR3 nucleotide sequence: TGCGCCAGCAGCCGGGGTATAATCCAACAAGAGACCCAGTACTTC. Full variable domain (missing parts from reference TRBV5-1 and TRBJ2-5): KAGVTQTPRYLIKTRGQQVTLSCSPISGHRSVSWYQQTPGQGLQFLFEYFSETQRNKGNFPGRFSGRQFSNSRSEMNVSTLELGDSALYLCASSRGIIQQETQYFGPGTRLLVL.

CDR3 DNA sequence: TGCGCCAGCAGTACGGACAGGGGAGGATACGAGCAGTACTTC. Its protein product is CASSTDRGGYEQYF. The chain links TRBV5-1 to TRBJ2-7; TRBD1 aligns across 9 bases. The V and J ends lost 5 bases and 4 bases, in that order; junction bases with no gene match: 7. Germline V gene data show CDR1 as SGHRS and CDR2 as YFSETQ. There are 14 residues in the CDR3.

The chain combines TRBV7-9 with TRBJ2-7, with a weak D call TRBD2 (6 bases). Per germline, CDR1 SEHNR and CDR2 FQNEAQ (reference sequence). The germline V and J ends were trimmed by 0 bases and 7 bases, with 10 bases remaining between them. The CDR3 runs to 13 residues. The CDR3 loop reads CASSLASGEEQYF. CDR3 DNA: TGTGCCAGCAGCTTAGCATCGGGGGAAGAGCAGTACTTC. The complete variable domain, with remaining parts taken from reference TRBV7-9 and TRBJ2-7, reads DTGVSQNPRHKITKRGQNVTFRCDPISEHNRLYWYRQTLGQGPEFLTYFQNEAQLEKSRLLSDRFSAERPKGSFSTLEIQRTEQGDSAMYLCASSLASGEEQYFGPGTRLTVT.

The rearrangement links TRBV6-6 to TRBJ1-1; D possibly corresponds to TRBD1 (5 bases). V dropped 5 bases and J dropped 0 bases, with 10 bases sitting between them. Germline values: CDR1 MNHNY, CDR2 SVGAGI (reference sequence). The CDR3 length is 14 residues. CDR3 sequence (DNA): TGTGCCAGCAGTAAGACAGCTGTGAACACTGAAGCTTTCTTT. Translating gives CASSKTAVNTEAFF.

The chain uses TRBV29-1 and TRBJ1-1; D is perhaps TRBD1 (6 bases). The V end lost 6 bases, the J end lost 0 bases, and 14 bases lay between the germline ends. This CDR3 region has 14 residues. Germline-derived CDR1 and CDR2 are SQVTM and ANQGSEA. The CDR3: CSVDLQGVNTEAFF. For the CDR3, the DNA is TGCAGCGTGGACCTACAGGGTGTGAACACTGAAGCTTTCTTT.

The chain carries TRBV6-1 and TRBJ2-4, with D tentatively TRBD2 (5 bases). The CDR3 covers 18 residues. Germline V CDR1 and CDR2: MNHNS, SASEGT. With 1 base removed from V and 0 bases from J, the gap between germline ends came to 16 bases. The CDR3 reads CASSEVLYPGIAKNIQYF. CDR3 DNA sequence: TGTGCCAGCAGTGAAGTTTTGTATCCGGGGATAGCCAAAAACATTCAGTACTTC.

This clone was seen a few times. Other DNA sequences of this sample code for an identical CDR3. The rearrangement links TRBV5-1 to TRBJ2-2; D remains unclear. Trimming pared 0 bases from V and 4 bases from J, leaving 4 bases between. The CDR3 is 13 residues long. Germline lookup yields CDR1 SGHRS and CDR2 YFSETQ. The CDR3 spells CASSLGSTGELFF. In DNA, the CDR3 is TGCGCCAGCAGCTTGGGTAGCACCGGGGAGCTGTTTTTT.

This chain connects TRBV10-3 to TRBJ2-7; TRBD1 might be the D (5 bases). Germline CDR1 ENHRY, CDR2 SYGVKD. The CDR3 extends over 12 amino acids. Deletions cut 8 bases from V and 3 bases from J, with 11 bases between. This chain's CDR3 is CAIGSQGYEQYF. As DNA, the CDR3 is TGTGCCATCGGTAGTCAGGGCTACGAGCAGTACTTC.

This rearrangement joins TRBV5-1 to TRBJ2-7; no firm D call. V gave up 0 bases and J gave up 3 bases, with 10 bases separating them. There are 14 residues in the CDR3. Germline V gene data show CDR1 as SGHRS and CDR2 as YFSETQ. The CDR3 protein is CASSLARRSYEQYF. The CDR3 coding sequence is TGCGCCAGCAGCTTGGCCCGTAGAAGCTACGAGCAGTACTTC.

The chain couples TRBV2 to TRBJ2-5; D possibly corresponds to TRBD1 (6 bases). CDR3 length: 14 residues. V lost 3 bases to trimming and J lost 4 bases, with 12 bases between them. The germline CDR1 and CDR2 sequences are SNHLY and FYNNEI. This CDR3 is CASSDNRVAETQYF. The CDR3 DNA reads TGTGCCAGCAGTGACAACAGGGTAGCAGAGACCCAGTACTTC.

The chain has TRBV11-3 and TRBJ2-7, with 10 bases identical to TRBD2. The CDR3 is 13 amino acids. CDR1 and CDR2 (germline): SGHNT, YENEEA. The junction had 2 bases not matched to a gene; V was cut back by 4 bases and J by 5 bases. DNA for the CDR3: TGTGCCAGCAGCTCCGGGACTAGCGACGAGCAGTACTTC. Its translation is CASSSGTSDEQYF.

The rearrangement uses TRBV7-8 and TRBJ1-4; D gene uncertain. Per germline, CDR1 SGHVS and CDR2 FQNEAQ. V was pared by 1 base and J by 2 bases, with 5 bases between. The CDR3 has 14 amino acids. The CDR3: CASSLGGTNEKLFF. The CDR3 DNA reads TGTGCCAGCAGCTTAGGCGGGACTAATGAAAAACTGTTTTTT. Looking up the rest from reference TRBV7-8 and TRBJ1-4 gives the full variable domain: GAGVSQSPRYKVAKRGQDVALRCDPISGHVSLFWYQQALGQGPEFLTYFQNEAQLDKSGLPSDRFFAERPEGSVSTLKIQRTQQEDSAVYLCASSLGGTNEKLFFGSGTQLSVL.